Presented here are 20 T cell receptor beta chains from one specimen sequenced in a study of T cell responses to AZD1222 COVID-19 vaccine. Using immunoSEQ multiplex PCR, the repertoire was profiled, and TCRdb retains in-frame clones only, with some absent. Of 120,000 to 150,000 clones listed, about 91% were seen once; the top ten hold about 16%. The source was peripheral blood, collected on day 0 of AZD1222 vaccination. Receptors originate from an adult in good health.

This sequence joins TRBV7-2 and TRBJ2-2, with D unresolved. CDR3 length: 14 residues. Germline CDR1 is SGHTA and CDR2 is FQGNSA. V was shortened by 7 bases and J by 0 bases, with 9 bases between the two germline ends. The CDR3 DNA sequence: TGTGCCAGCATGGGCCGCACGAACACCGGGGAGCTGTTTTTT. This translates into CASMGRTNTGELFF.

This sequence joins TRBV9 and TRBJ2-1; no reliable D call. The V and J ends lost 1 base and 0 bases respectively, with 23 bases between them. Germline values: CDR1 SGDLS, CDR2 YYNGEE. This CDR3 has 20 residues. The CDR3 bases are TGTGCCAGCAGCGTATCCTTACCAGATACTCGGCGCGGCTCCTACAATGAGCAGTTCTTC. This encodes CASSVSLPDTRRGSYNEQFF. The whole variable domain, filled in from reference TRBV9 and TRBJ2-1, reads DSGVTQTPKHLITATGQRVTLRCSPRSGDLSVYWYQQSLDQGLQFLIQYYNGEERAKGNILERFSAQQFPDLHSELNLSSLELGDSALYFCASSVSLPDTRRGSYNEQFFGPGTRLTVL.

This chain uses TRBV19 with TRBJ1-2, with unresolved D. With 2 bases removed from V and 8 bases from J, the gap between germline ends came to 12 bases. The CDR3 extends over 13 amino acids. Germline V gives CDR1 LNHDA, CDR2 SQIVND (reference sequence). CDR3 DNA: TGTGCCAGTAGTATATATGGGGTCCGGGGCTACACCTTC. Translating it yields CASSIYGVRGYTF.

There are a few counts of this clone. J is TRBJ1-2 and V is TRBV5-1, with no clear D. This CDR3 is 17 amino acids long. The germline gives CDR1 SGHRS, CDR2 YFSETQ. V gave up 2 bases and J gave up 3 bases, with 20 bases separating them. The CDR3 loop is CASSLGTGKVGYYGYTF. CDR3 sequence (DNA): TGCGCCAGCAGCTTAGGTACTGGGAAGGTGGGCTACTATGGCTACACCTTC.

This clone was picked up a small number of times. The chain carries TRBV11-2 and TRBJ2-7, with D perhaps matching TRBD2 (6 bases). Germline lookup yields CDR1 SGHAT and CDR2 FQNNGV. With 3 bases removed from V and 2 bases from J, the gap between germline ends came to 11 bases. The CDR3 runs 14 residues. In DNA, the CDR3 is TGTGCCAGCAGCTTGGGACTGGACGCCTACGAGCAGTACTTC. Encoded protein: CASSLGLDAYEQYF.

V and J are TRBV6-1 and TRBJ1-1; D gene uncertain. V lost 0 bases and J lost 6, with 8 bases in between. The germline gives CDR1 MNHNS, CDR2 SASEGT. The length of the CDR3 is 13 residues. The CDR3: CASSEAGVAEAFF. The CDR3 DNA reads TGTGCCAGCAGTGAAGCAGGAGTAGCTGAAGCTTTCTTT.

V gene TRBV4-1 combines with J gene TRBJ1-2; unclear D gene. The CDR3 covers 13 residues. V lost 1 base and J lost 9, with 12 bases in between. Per germline, CDR1 MGHRA and CDR2 YSYEKL. For the CDR3, the DNA is TGCGCCAGCAGCCAAGGGCGGGTGTGGTGCTACACCTTC. It codes for CASSQGRVWCYTF.

This rearrangement joins TRBV30 to TRBJ2-1, with TRBD2 as a possible D gene (5 bases). V lost 0 bases to trimming and J lost 4 bases, with 13 bases between them. The CDR3 runs 15 residues. In germline, CDR1 is GTSNPN, CDR2 SVGIG (reference sequence). The CDR3 sequence is CAWSVPAWEYNEQFF. The DNA for the CDR3 is TGTGCCTGGAGTGTACCCGCGTGGGAGTACAATGAGCAGTTCTTC.

This sequence joins TRBV6-5 and TRBJ1-1; D is perhaps TRBD1 (5 bases). CDR3 length: 14 residues. Trimming cost V 7 bases and J 3 bases, with 15 bases left between them. Germline-derived CDR1 and CDR2 are MNHEY and SVGAGI. CDR3 in DNA: TGTGCCAGCACCTCCTCCGGGGCATACACTGAAGCTTTCTTT. Amino acids: CASTSSGAYTEAFF.

The gene calls are TRBV2 and TRBJ2-5, with 7 bases fitting TRBD2. This CDR3 contains 14 residues. V lost 5 bases, J lost 1 base, and 4 bases stayed unmatched. CDR1 is SNHLY and CDR2 is FYNNEI in the germline V gene. The CDR3 nucleotides read TGTGCCAGCAGTCCCCTAGCGGTCCAAGAGACCCAGTACTTC. It is translated as CASSPLAVQETQYF.

The J gene is TRBJ2-7, the V gene TRBV7-6; 8 bases are a match to TRBD2. Losses at the gene ends were 4 bases for V and 1 base for J; bases not matched to a gene: 9. CDR1 and CDR2 from the germline V gene are SGHVS and FNYEAQ. This CDR3 is built from 16 residues. The CDR3 DNA reads as TGTGCCAGCAGCTCAATCATAGCGGGGTCGTCCTACGAGCAGTACTTC. Translation: CASSSIIAGSSYEQYF.

This rearrangement joins TRBV7-3 to TRBJ1-1; 8 bases fit TRBD1. J gave up 0 bases and V 6 bases, and 3 bases lay outside the gene matches. Germline V gene sequence: CDR1 SGHTA, CDR2 FQGTGA. The CDR3 extends over 14 amino acids. The CDR3 nucleotides are TGTGCCAGCAGATCGGACAGGGTGAACACTGAAGCTTTCTTT. Its protein product is CASRSDRVNTEAFF.

This chain uses TRBV2 with TRBJ1-5; D is undetermined. The length of the CDR3 is 15 residues. Germline assignment: CDR1 SNHLY and CDR2 FYNNEI. V lost 5 bases to trimming and J lost 2 bases, with 13 bases between them. CDR3 in DNA: TGTGCCAGCAGTCTGGGTAGGACGGGCAATCAGCCCCAGCATTTT. This encodes CASSLGRTGNQPQHF.

The CDR3 bases are TGTGCCAGCTCACCGCCCGGACAGGGGGCGGGGGGAAACACTGAAGCTTTCTTT. Protein product: CASSPPGQGAGGNTEAFF. The gene calls are TRBV18 and TRBJ1-1, with 11 bases that match TRBD1. CDR3 length: 18 residues. V lost 3 bases to trimming and J lost 2 bases; unmatched junction nucleotides: 11. The germline V gene has CDR1 KGHSH and CDR2 LQKENI.

CDR3 amino acids: CASSQGVGELFF. Written as DNA, the CDR3 is TGTGCCAGCAGTCAGGGCGTCGGGGAGCTGTTTTTT. The V gene is TRBV13, the J gene TRBJ2-2; possibly TRBD1 for D (5 bases). Germline loops: CDR1 PRHDT, CDR2 FYEKMQ (reference sequence). V was shortened by 6 bases and J by 7 bases, with 9 bases between the two germline ends. CDR3 length: 12 residues.

The rearrangement links TRBV11-2 to TRBJ2-7; D could derive from TRBD1 or TRBD2 (7 bases each). CDR1 SGHAT and CDR2 FQNNGV come from the germline V gene. The CDR3 consists of 15 residues. V lost 1 base and J lost 1, with 11 bases in between. DNA of the CDR3: TGTGCCAGCAGCTTAGGGCAGGGGGGGTCCTACGAGCAGTACTTC. Translated, it gives CASSLGQGGSYEQYF.

The chain has TRBV9 and TRBJ1-3; D not certain. CDR1 is SGDLS, CDR2 YYNGEE, per germline. This CDR3 is 15 amino acids long. V was cut by 4 bases and J by 0 bases, with 11 bases left in between. The CDR3 DNA sequence: TGTGCCAGCAGCCGAACAGATTTCTCTGGAAACACCATATATTTT. It translates to CASSRTDFSGNTIYF.

The rearrangement joins TRBV19 to TRBJ1-2, with D unresolved. Deletions cut 7 bases from V and 8 bases from J, with 23 bases between. From germline, CDR1 is LNHDA and CDR2 SQIVND (reference sequence). This CDR3 comprises 15 residues. CDR3 coding DNA: TGTGCCAGTATGCCCGGTGGGCTCGAAGTGTCAGGCTACACCTTC. It translates to CASMPGGLEVSGYTF.

V usage is TRBV7-3 and J usage is TRBJ2-7; 9 bases fit TRBD2. The CDR3 extends over 15 amino acids. Germline V gene lookup returns CDR1 SGHTA and CDR2 FQGTGA. Losses at the gene ends were 4 bases for V and 1 base for J; bases not matched to a gene: 5. The CDR3 DNA follows: TGTGCCAGCAGCTCGCGGGGGGGCCAATCCTACGAGCAGTACTTC. Its protein is CASSSRGGQSYEQYF.

The V gene is TRBV30, the J gene TRBJ1-6; D is possibly TRBD1 (6 bases). CDR3 size: 14 residues. Trimming left V 3 bases short and J 9 bases short, with 15 bases between. Germline lookup yields CDR1 GTSNPN and CDR2 SVGIG (reference sequence). CDR3 sequence: CAWRSGTSGSPLHF. CDR3 nucleotides: TGTGCCTGGAGGTCCGGGACATCCGGTTCACCCCTCCACTTT.